Listed below are T cell receptor beta chains from one sample, sequenced in a study of blood T cell repertoires in COVID-19. TCRdb's table, derived via immunoSEQ multiplex PCR, lists solely in-frame clones and lacks some. Of about 45,000 clones listed, about 92% are singletons. The specimen sequenced was peripheral blood. Every receptor here comes from a man between 65 and 85 years old with active COVID-19. The CDR3 runs from the conserved cysteine through the conserved F or W. A D gene is named only where the DNA matches it firmly. Rows may omit the clone size; those that give it use once, few, many or a size class.

cdr3_length j_call d_call v_call clone_size cdr3_nt cdr3_aa
13 TRBJ2-7 - TRBV27 - TGTGCCAGCAGCCCGGGGAGCTGGGGCGAGCAGTACTTC CASSPGSWGEQYF
15 TRBJ1-5 TRBD1 TRBV19 once TGTGCCAGCCGACCGCCGACAGGGTTGGGTCAGCCCCAGCATTTT CASRPPTGLGQPQHF
13 TRBJ1-2 TRBD1 TRBV24-1 - TGTGCCACCAGCAGACAGGGGGCATCTGGCTACACCTTC CATSRQGASGYTF
14 TRBJ2-5 - TRBV9 - TGTGCCAGCAGCGTAGACCTAGGTCCAGAGACCCAGTACTTC CASSVDLGPETQYF
14 TRBJ2-7 TRBD2 TRBV7-9 - TGTGCCAGCAGCTTTACTAGCGGCTCCTACGAGCAGTACTTC CASSFTSGSYEQYF
16 TRBJ2-2 TRBD2 TRBV7-6 - TGTGCCAGCAGCACCGGGACTAGCGGGCCCACCGGGGAGCTGTTTTTT CASSTGTSGPTGELFF
13 TRBJ1-1 - TRBV29-1 once TGCAGCGTTGGTCTCAGGGGAAACACTGAAGCTTTCTTT CSVGLRGNTEAFF
15 TRBJ2-7 TRBD1 TRBV4-3 - TGCGCCAGCAGCCAATCCGGGACAGGGAACTACGAGCAGTACTTC CASSQSGTGNYEQYF
14 TRBJ1-4 TRBD1 TRBV19 few TGTGCCAGTAGTATGGCGCAGGGGGTCGAAAAACTGTTTTTT CASSMAQGVEKLFF
14 TRBJ2-7 TRBD2 TRBV2 - TGTGCCAGCAGAATTGGGAGGGCCTCCTACGAGCAGTACTTC CASRIGRASYEQYF
14 TRBJ2-1 TRBD1 TRBV18 - TGTGCCAGCTCAGTGGACAGGAAGTACAATGAGCAGTTCTTC CASSVDRKYNEQFF
15 TRBJ2-1 TRBD2 TRBV9 - TGTGCCAGCAGCGTCGGACTAGCGGGAATCTATGAGCAGTTCTTC CASSVGLAGIYEQFF
14 TRBJ2-5 - TRBV7-2 - TGTGCCAGCAGTTTAGCGGTAGTACAAGAGACCCAGTACTTC CASSLAVVQETQYF
16 TRBJ2-7 TRBD1 TRBV24-1 once TGTGCCACCAGTGACCCGGGACAGGGAGGTCTCGACGAGCAGTACTTC CATSDPGQGGLDEQYF
16 TRBJ2-7 - TRBV15 - TGTGCCACCAGCAGAGATCCCCAGGGGTTACCCTACGAGCAGTACTTC CATSRDPQGLPYEQYF
15 TRBJ2-3 TRBD1 TRBV4-3 - TGCGCCAGCAGCCAAGAAGGTAGGGGGCCAGATACGCAGTATTTT CASSQEGRGPDTQYF
16 TRBJ2-1 TRBD2 TRBV15 - TGTGCCACCAGCGTACGACTAGCTTTTTCCTACAATGAGCAGTTCTTC CATSVRLAFSYNEQFF
16 TRBJ2-5 - TRBV21-1 - TGTGCCAGCAGCGCCGGGAGACTAGCCACAACGGAGACCCAGTACTTC CASSAGRLATTETQYF
16 TRBJ2-2 - TRBV6-5 - TGTGCCAGCAGTTACTCCACCGGGACAATCGCCGGGGAGCTGTTTTTT CASSYSTGTIAGELFF
15 TRBJ1-5 TRBD1 TRBV6-6 - TGTGCCAGCAGGGCCGGGACAGGGGGCTCCCAGCCCCAGCATTTT CASRAGTGGSQPQHF
13 TRBJ1-1 TRBD1 TRBV18 - TGTGCCAGCTCGCCAGAGACAGGGACTGAAGCTTTCTTT CASSPETGTEAFF
14 TRBJ2-5 TRBD1 TRBV6-5 - TGTGCCAGCAGTCGGGCGGACAGGAGAGAGACCCAGTACTTC CASSRADRRETQYF
12 TRBJ1-2 - TRBV15 - TGTGCCACCAGCATGCGTAACTATGGCTACACCTTC CATSMRNYGYTF
16 TRBJ2-1 TRBD2 TRBV5-6 - TGTGCCAGCAGCTTGGCCGGCGGGAGGCGGGGAAATGAGCAGTTCTTC CASSLAGGRRGNEQFF
15 TRBJ2-7 TRBD1 TRBV7-8 medium-sized TGTGCCAGCAGGGCGCAGGGGGCGAATACCTACGAGCAGTACTTC CASRAQGANTYEQYF
13 TRBJ1-5 - TRBV3-1/TRBV3-2 - TGTGCCAGCAGCCCTCTACCCGGTCAGCCCCAGCATTTT CASSPLPGQPQHF
15 TRBJ2-7 TRBD2 TRBV7-8 - TGTGCCAGCAGCTTGGGAGGGGCGGGAGGAAGCGAGCAGTACTTC CASSLGGAGGSEQYF
16 TRBJ2-3 TRBD2 TRBV4-3 - TGCGCCAGCAGCCTGTGGACTAGCGGGGCTGATGATACGCAGTATTTT CASSLWTSGADDTQYF
13 TRBJ2-1 - TRBV6-5 - TGTGCCAGCAGCTTTGACACTTACAATGAGCAGTTCTTC CASSFDTYNEQFF
13 TRBJ2-5 - TRBV18 - TGTGCCAGCTCACCCGGTCTACAAGAGACCCAGTACTTC CASSPGLQETQYF
15 TRBJ1-2 TRBD1 TRBV11-1 - TGTGCCAGCAGCCCCTGGACAGGGCAACGAGGAGGCTACACCTTC CASSPWTGQRGGYTF
19 TRBJ2-6 TRBD1 TRBV7-8 - TGTGCCAGCAGCCGATTCAGGGACAGCAGCCTATCTGGGGCCAACGTCCTGACTTTC CASSRFRDSSLSGANVLTF
14 TRBJ2-1 - TRBV7-9 - TGTGCCAGCAGCGGGAGGTATGGGTTGAATGAGCAGTTCTTC CASSGRYGLNEQFF
12 TRBJ1-6 - TRBV28 - TGTGCCAGCAGTTTTCACACCTCACCCCTCCACTTT CASSFHTSPLHF
12 TRBJ1-5 - TRBV24-1 - TGTGCCACCAGTGATTATCCGGGGCCCCAGCATTTT CATSDYPGPQHF
14 TRBJ2-2 TRBD1 TRBV7-8 - TGTGCCAGCAGCATGACAGGGGGCACCGGGGAGCTGTTTTTT CASSMTGGTGELFF
12 TRBJ1-2 - TRBV6-2/TRBV6-3 - TGTGCCAGCAGTTACTATGCCCGGGGCTACACCTTC CASSYYARGYTF
15 TRBJ2-1 TRBD2 TRBV6-5 - TGTGCCAGCAGTTACGGCAGCGGGAGGGGCTGGGGGCAGTTCTTC CASSYGSGRGWGQFF
15 TRBJ1-4 TRBD1 TRBV6-2/TRBV6-3 - TGTGCCAGCAGTTTTGGTGGGACAGGGTTCGAAAAACTGTTTTTT CASSFGGTGFEKLFF
13 TRBJ2-1 TRBD2 TRBV4-3 - TGCGCCCGCGGGACTAGCGTCAACAATGAGCAGTTCTTC CARGTSVNNEQFF
14 TRBJ2-3 - TRBV14 - TGTGCCAGCAGCGAAGCGGGACATCTGGACCCGCAGTATTTT CASSEAGHLDPQYF
12 TRBJ2-7 - TRBV30 once TGTGCCTGGAGTGTACCCCGCGTGGAGCAGTACTTC CAWSVPRVEQYF
16 TRBJ2-1 - TRBV30 - TGTGCCTGGATTGCACCCGGGAGCCCCTCCTACAATGAGCAGTTCTTC CAWIAPGSPSYNEQFF
16 TRBJ2-5 TRBD2 TRBV11-3 - TGTGCCAGCAGCTTCGGGAGCGGGATACGTCAAGAGACCCAGTACTTC CASSFGSGIRQETQYF
13 TRBJ2-7 TRBD1 TRBV7-2 - TGTGCCAGCAGCGGACAGGGGGCGCGGGAGCAGTACTTC CASSGQGAREQYF
17 TRBJ2-1 - TRBV1 - TGCACCAGCAGGGAACCCTACTTCGTAGCGCAATACAATGAGCAGTTCTTC CTSREPYFVAQYNEQFF
15 TRBJ2-2 TRBD2 TRBV19 - TGTGCCAGTGCGACTAGCGGGGTGGTCACCGGGGAGCTGTTTTTT CASATSGVVTGELFF
13 TRBJ2-1 - TRBV5-1 - TGCGCCTTCGCGAGAGGCCCGTCAGGGGAGCAGTTCTTC CAFARGPSGEQFF
15 TRBJ2-7 - TRBV11-2 - TGTGCCAGCAGCTCCCGGGTAGCGGTTTCCTACGAGCAGTACTTC CASSSRVAVSYEQYF
11 TRBJ1-2 - TRBV30 - TGTGCCTGGAGAGAACGCGGAGAGTACACCTTC CAWRERGEYTF
17 TRBJ1-6 - TRBV28 once TGTGCCAGCAGTTCATACGGCCGGGACAAGGGGAAGTCACCCCTCCACTTT CASSSYGRDKGKSPLHF
15 TRBJ1-4 TRBD1 TRBV7-3 - TGTGCCAGCAGCGCCTCCGGGACAGGGGATGAAAAACTGTTTTTT CASSASGTGDEKLFF
13 TRBJ2-3 - TRBV7-2 - TGTGCCAGCAGCTCCCCGAGCACAGATACGCAGTATTTT CASSSPSTDTQYF
11 TRBJ1-1 - TRBV29-1 few TGCAGCGTTGATCGCGGGCCTGAAGCTTTCTTT CSVDRGPEAFF
15 TRBJ2-2 TRBD1 TRBV19 - TGTGCCAGTATACAGGGGGAAGTATGGTCCGGGGAGCTGTTTTTT CASIQGEVWSGELFF
14 TRBJ2-3 - TRBV7-3 - TGTGCCAGCAGCTCCATGGGGGGGCCAGATACGCAGTATTTT CASSSMGGPDTQYF
15 TRBJ2-1 TRBD2 TRBV5-1 - TGCGCCAGCAACCTACTAGCGGGGGGATACAATGAGCAGTTCTTC CASNLLAGGYNEQFF
15 TRBJ2-5 TRBD1 TRBV29-1 once TGCAGCGTTGAAGGGTCTGACAGGGACCAAGAGACCCAGTACTTC CSVEGSDRDQETQYF